The T cell receptor beta chain under discussion was sequenced for a study of blood T cells in healthy people across ages. The germline CDR1 and CDR2 sequences are SGHNT and YYREEE (reference sequence). This CDR3 region has 14 residues. A second PCR, run for roughly 7 to 12 cycles, used a sample-barcoded 5' primer plus a J-beta primer mix. Researchers report that each sample yielded at least 2.5 million CDR3-containing paired-end reads. TCRdb called the 5' RACE reads again in MiXCR, with one record for every CDR3 protein. The repertoire holds hundreds of thousands of distinct CDR3 sequences, with around three fifths as singletons. Each donor gave approximately 9.5 milliliters of peripheral blood. Regarding the study as a whole: Changes in expanded clonotypes were possibly confounded, as the CMV status of donors was unknown. Older individuals had lower TCR beta diversity per million T cells (the decline was roughly linear).

In the case of this clonotype: Its target is not known.

The receptor was derived from a man aged 35 to 55 in good health. The specimen sequenced was blood. This chain uses TRBV5-4 with TRBJ2-4; 8 nucleotides align to TRBD2. The J call is uncertain, as TRBJ2-5 better fits the DNA end. The DNA of the CDR3 is TGTGCCAGCGGCTATAGCGGGGCGACCGAGACCCAGTACTTC. Protein product: CASGYSGATETQYF.